This TCR beta chain was profiled in a study of blood T cell repertoires in COVID-19. Study-level background: Acute and convalescent COVID-19 samples came from the United States, Italy and Spain. From T cells, B-cell-depleted T cells, or PBMCs came the material, which was cDNA or gDNA.

In the study's own analysis: Reference gene primer amplification gave estimated nucleated cell counts. Clones were read by immunoSEQ multiplex PCR, and TCRdb kept only the in-frame ones, dropping some. V, J and clone size derive from that table, while D and trimming were established from the DNA sequence. The table lists some 35,000 clones, 80% of them singletons. J gave up 1 base and V 4 bases, and 6 bases lay outside the gene matches. The CDR3 is 15 amino acids. CDR1 and CDR2 (germline): SGHRS, YFSETQ. The receptor's source is a man at least 80 years old with acute or convalescent COVID-19. V usage is TRBV5-1 and J usage is TRBJ2-7, with 9 bases lining up with TRBD1. Sequencing was performed on peripheral blood. The CDR3 is CASSTRTGVSYEQYF. The CDR3 coding sequence is TGCGCCAGCAGCACGAGGACAGGGGTTTCCTACGAGCAGTACTTC. Looking up the rest from reference TRBV5-1 and TRBJ2-7 gives the full variable domain: KAGVTQTPRYLIKTRGQQVTLSCSPISGHRSVSWYQQTPGQGLQFLFEYFSETQRNKGNFPGRFSGRQFSNSRSEMNVSTLELGDSALYLCASSTRTGVSYEQYFGPGTRLTVT.